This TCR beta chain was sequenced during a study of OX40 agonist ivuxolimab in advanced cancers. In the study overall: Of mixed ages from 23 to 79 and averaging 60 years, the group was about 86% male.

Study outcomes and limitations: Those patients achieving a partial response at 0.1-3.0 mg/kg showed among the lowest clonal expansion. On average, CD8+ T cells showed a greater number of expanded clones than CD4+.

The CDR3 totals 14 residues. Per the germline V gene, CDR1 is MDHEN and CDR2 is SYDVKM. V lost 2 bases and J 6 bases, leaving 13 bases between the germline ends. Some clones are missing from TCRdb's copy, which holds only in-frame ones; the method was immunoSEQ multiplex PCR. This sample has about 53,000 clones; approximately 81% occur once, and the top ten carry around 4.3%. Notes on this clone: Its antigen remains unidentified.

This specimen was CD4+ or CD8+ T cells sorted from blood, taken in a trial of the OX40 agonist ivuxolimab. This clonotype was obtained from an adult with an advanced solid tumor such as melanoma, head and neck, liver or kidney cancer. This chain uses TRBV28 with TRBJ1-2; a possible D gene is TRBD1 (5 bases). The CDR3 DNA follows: TGTGCCAGCAGTTTAATAAAGGGGTCTCATGGCTACACCTTC. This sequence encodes CASSLIKGSHGYTF.